One and the same sample provided the 8 T cell receptor beta chains below, sequenced in a study of cytomegalovirus exposure and HLA in healthy donors. PCR employed 60 Vbeta and 13 Jbeta primers. This table comes from immunoSEQ multiplex PCR, and its TCRdb copy is limited to in-frame clones, with some not included. The sample holds some 120,000 clones, 75% to 85% seen once. The material sequenced was PBMCs. The receptor source for this set is a male donor in good health and CMV-seropositive.

The rearrangement joins TRBV4-3 to TRBJ2-4; D is perhaps TRBD1 (5 bases). CDR3 length equals 16 residues. V was clipped by 4 bases and J by 3 bases, with 16 bases between them. Germline lookup yields CDR1 LGHNA and CDR2 YSLEER. In DNA form, the CDR3 reads TGCGCCAGCAGCCCCAGGACAACAACAGGCAAAAACATTCAGTACTTC. This codes for CASSPRTTTGKNIQYF.

J is TRBJ2-1 and V is TRBV9; 13 bases fit TRBD2. Trimming took 2 bases from V and 6 from J; bases not matched to a gene: 2. CDR1 SGDLS and CDR2 YYNGEE come from the germline V gene. The length of the CDR3 is 15 residues. CDR3 in amino acids: CASSVGLAGLNEQFF. CDR3 sequence (DNA): TGTGCCAGCAGCGTGGGACTAGCGGGACTCAATGAGCAGTTCTTC.

The V call is TRBV29-1, the J call TRBJ2-7; 11 bases map to TRBD2. Germline loops: CDR1 SQVTM, CDR2 ANQGSEA. The trim removed 5 bases at V and 5 bases at J, leaving 8 bases unmatched. This CDR3 is built from 14 residues. The CDR3 reads CSVKVAGGPNEQYF. The CDR3 DNA is TGCAGCGTTAAAGTAGCGGGAGGGCCCAACGAGCAGTACTTC.

The chain carries TRBV7-2 and TRBJ2-1, with D possibly matching TRBD1 (5 bases). V dropped 5 bases and J dropped 9 bases, with 17 bases sitting between them. The CDR3 is made up of 14 amino acids. Germline CDR1 is SGHTA and CDR2 is FQGNSA. Here the CDR3 reads CASSPRPGRAEQFF. The CDR3 region has the DNA TGTGCCAGCAGCCCCCGACCTGGCAGGGCTGAGCAGTTCTTC.

V is TRBV7-9 and J is TRBJ2-7, with D perhaps matching TRBD2 (6 bases). The CDR3 length is 14 residues. CDR1 SEHNR and CDR2 FQNEAQ come from the germline V gene (reference sequence). Trimming removed 4 bases from V and 0 bases from J, with 10 bases in between. The CDR3 bases are TGTGCCAGCAGCTCCGGGAGAAGCTCCTACGAGCAGTACTTC. Its translation: CASSSGRSSYEQYF.

The CDR3 here is CASSSMTGELFF. The CDR3 DNA sequence: TGTGCCAGCAGTTCAATGACCGGGGAGCTGTTTTTT. The chain employs TRBV6-5 and TRBJ2-2, with unresolved D. The CDR3 sequence is 12 residues long. Germline V gene data show CDR1 as MNHEY and CDR2 as SVGAGI. Deletions cut 4 bases from V and 5 bases from J, with 5 bases between.

The genes are TRBV7-9 and TRBJ2-5; D is perhaps TRBD1 (7 bases). Germline V gene data show CDR1 as SEHNR and CDR2 as FQNEAQ (reference sequence). There are 16 residues in the CDR3. V lost 7 bases and J 1 base, leaving 19 bases between the germline ends. The CDR3 bases are TGTGCCAGCAATATTGGGGCAGGGGGGCCCCAAGAGACCCAGTACTTC. Translation: CASNIGAGGPQETQYF.

A few counts support this clone. The chain joins TRBV30 to TRBJ2-5; TRBD1 matches at 9 bases. CDR1 is GTSNPN and CDR2 is SVGIG in the germline V gene (reference sequence). The CDR3 is 14 amino acids. V dropped 6 bases and J dropped 2; count of bases not matched to a gene: 7. CDR3 nucleotide sequence: TGTGCCTGCGACAGGGGGGTGACTCAAGAGACCCAGTACTTC. Protein: CACDRGVTQETQYF. Full variable domain (outside the CDR3, taken from reference TRBV30 and TRBJ2-5): SQTIHQWPATLVQPVGSPLSLECTVEGTSNPNLYWYRQAAGRGLQLLFYSVGIGQISSEVPQNLSASRPQDRQFILSSKKLLLSDSGFYLCACDRGVTQETQYFGPGTRLLVL.